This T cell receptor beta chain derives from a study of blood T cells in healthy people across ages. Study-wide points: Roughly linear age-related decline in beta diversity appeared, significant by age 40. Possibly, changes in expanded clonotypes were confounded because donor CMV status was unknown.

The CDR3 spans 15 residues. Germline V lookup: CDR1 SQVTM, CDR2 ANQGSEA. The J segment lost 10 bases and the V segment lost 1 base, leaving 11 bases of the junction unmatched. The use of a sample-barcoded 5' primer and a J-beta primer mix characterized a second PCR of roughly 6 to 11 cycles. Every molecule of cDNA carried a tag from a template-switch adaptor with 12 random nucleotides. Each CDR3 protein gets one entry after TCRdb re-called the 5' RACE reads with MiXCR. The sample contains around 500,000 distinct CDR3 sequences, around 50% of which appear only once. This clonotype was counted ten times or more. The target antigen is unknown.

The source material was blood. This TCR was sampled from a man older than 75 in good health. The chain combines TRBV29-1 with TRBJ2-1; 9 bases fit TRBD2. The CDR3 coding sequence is TGCAGCGTTGAAGGGTCCGCGGGGGGGCCGTTGGAGCAGTTCTTC. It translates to CSVEGSAGGPLEQFF.